This T cell receptor beta chain derives from a study of shared clonotypes between healthy human individuals. On the study more broadly: CD4 naive and memory got three plates each, CD8 naive two, CD8 memory one.

Whole-study results and caveats: The diversity represented, both genetic and in exposure history, was limited by few donors.

Note on this clone: Its antigen is currently unknown.

Assay runs were performed at deep level. Replicate PCRs run on sorted subsets employed approximately 180 ng DNA, 30,000 to 35,000 T cell genomes. Sequencing used immunoSEQ multiplex PCR; TCRdb keeps in-frame clones, though not all of them. The sample includes about 640,000 clones, about 78% seen only once; the top ten take 1.5% to 2%. This sequence originates from a woman in her 30s in good health. The sequenced sample was memory CD4+ T cells sorted from blood. Subset defined: CD45RA-negative fraction.

The CDR3 sequence: CASSLVAGGLSGNEQFF. In nucleotides, the CDR3 is TGTGCCAGCAGCTTAGTTGCGGGAGGGCTAAGTGGAAATGAGCAGTTCTTC. V gene TRBV13 combines with J gene TRBJ2-1; 9 positions match TRBD2. This CDR3 region has 17 residues. The trim removed 1 base at V and 7 bases at J, leaving 11 bases unmatched. Per germline, CDR1 PRHDT and CDR2 FYEKMQ (reference sequence).